The TCR beta chain described here comes from a study of PD-1 blockade in classical Hodgkin lymphoma. Whole-study results and caveats: With CD4+ cells, TCR diversity rose significantly by C4D1, but not with CD8+ cells.

The protocol was immunoSEQ multiplex PCR, while the TCRdb copy is restricted to in-frame clones and leaves out a portion. The table has more than 140,000 clones, 78% seen once. As to this clone: The target antigen is unknown.

Every patient was affected by relapse after autologous stem cell transplantation, while exposure to brentuximab vedotin was not uniform. J was trimmed by 3 bases and V by 6 bases; bases with no gene match: 4. This CDR3 spans 14 amino acids. Germline V gene data show CDR1 as SEHNR and CDR2 as FQNEAQ (reference sequence). The source material was peripheral blood mononuclear cells (PBMCs), sampled before the second cycle of nivolumab. V gene TRBV7-9 combines with J gene TRBJ2-7; 11 bases match TRBD2. The clonotype was recovered from a human donor with classical Hodgkin lymphoma. This chain's CDR3 is CASRTGTSGYEQYF. The CDR3 region has the DNA TGTGCCAGCAGAACCGGGACTAGCGGCTACGAGCAGTACTTC.